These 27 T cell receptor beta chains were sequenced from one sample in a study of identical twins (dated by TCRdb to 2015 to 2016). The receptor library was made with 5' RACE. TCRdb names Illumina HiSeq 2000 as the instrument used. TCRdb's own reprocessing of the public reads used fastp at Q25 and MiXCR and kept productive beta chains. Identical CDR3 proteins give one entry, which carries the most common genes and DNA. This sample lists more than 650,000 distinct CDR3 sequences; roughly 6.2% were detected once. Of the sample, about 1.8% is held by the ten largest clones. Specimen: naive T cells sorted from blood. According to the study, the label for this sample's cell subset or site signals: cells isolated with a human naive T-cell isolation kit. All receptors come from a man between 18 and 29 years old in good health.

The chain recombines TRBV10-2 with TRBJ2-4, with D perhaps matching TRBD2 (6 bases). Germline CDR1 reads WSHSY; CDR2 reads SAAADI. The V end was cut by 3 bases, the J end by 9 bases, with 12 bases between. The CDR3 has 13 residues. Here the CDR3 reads CASSDFGSGIQYF. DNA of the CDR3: TGCGCCAGCAGTGATTTCGGGAGTGGCATTCAGTACTTC.

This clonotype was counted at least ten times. Here the CDR3 reads CSASSGLVNEQFF. DNA for the CDR3: TGCAGTGCTAGTTCAGGGTTAGTCAATGAGCAGTTCTTC. The chain links TRBV20-1 to TRBJ2-1; TRBD1 might be the D (5 bases). V dropped 3 bases and J dropped 6 bases, with 12 bases sitting between them. The CDR3 length is 13 residues. The germline gives CDR1 DFQATT, CDR2 SNEGSKA (reference sequence).

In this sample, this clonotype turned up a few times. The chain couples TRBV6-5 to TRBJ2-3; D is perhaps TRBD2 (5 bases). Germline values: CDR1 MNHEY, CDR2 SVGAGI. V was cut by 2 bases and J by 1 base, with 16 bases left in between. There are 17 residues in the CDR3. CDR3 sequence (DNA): TGTGCCAGCAGTTACCTCGGAGGTACAGCACGCACAGATACGCAGTATTTT. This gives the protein CASSYLGGTARTDTQYF.

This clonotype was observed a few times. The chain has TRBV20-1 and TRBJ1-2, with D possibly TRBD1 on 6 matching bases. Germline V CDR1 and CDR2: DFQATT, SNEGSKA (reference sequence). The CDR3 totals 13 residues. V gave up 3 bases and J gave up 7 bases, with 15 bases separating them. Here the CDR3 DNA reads TGCAGTGCTAGGAAGGGGGACCTTGGTGGCTACACCTTC. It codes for CSARKGDLGGYTF.

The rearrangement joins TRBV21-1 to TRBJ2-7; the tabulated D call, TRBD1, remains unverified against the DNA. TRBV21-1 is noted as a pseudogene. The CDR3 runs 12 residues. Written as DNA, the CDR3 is TGTGCCAGCAGCGCCAGGGTGGAGGAGCAGTACGTC. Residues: CASSARVEEQYV.

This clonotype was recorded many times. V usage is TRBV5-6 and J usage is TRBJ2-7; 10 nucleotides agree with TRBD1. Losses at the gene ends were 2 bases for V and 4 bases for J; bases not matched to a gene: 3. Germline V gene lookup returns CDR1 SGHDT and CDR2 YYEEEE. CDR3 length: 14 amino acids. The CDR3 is CASSFDRGRYEQYF. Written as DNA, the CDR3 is TGTGCCAGCAGCTTCGACAGGGGGCGATACGAGCAGTACTTC.

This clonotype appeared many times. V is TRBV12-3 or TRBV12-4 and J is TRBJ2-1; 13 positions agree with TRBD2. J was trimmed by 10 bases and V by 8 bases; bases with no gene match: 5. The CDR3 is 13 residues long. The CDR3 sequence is CASGTSGIGEQFF. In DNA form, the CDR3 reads TGTGCCAGCGGGACTAGCGGGATAGGCGAGCAGTTCTTC.

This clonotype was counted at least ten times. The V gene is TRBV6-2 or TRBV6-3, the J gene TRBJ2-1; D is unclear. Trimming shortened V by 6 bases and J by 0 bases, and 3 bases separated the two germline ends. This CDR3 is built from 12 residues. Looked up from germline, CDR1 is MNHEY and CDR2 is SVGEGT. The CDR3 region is CASRNSYNEQFF. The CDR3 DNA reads TGTGCCAGCAGAAACTCCTACAATGAGCAGTTCTTC.

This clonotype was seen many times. The CDR3 DNA is TGTGCCAGCCGGAATTTCGACGAGCAGTACTTC. It codes for CASRNFDEQYF. The chain carries TRBV6-2 or TRBV6-3 and TRBJ2-7; D uncertain. CDR3 length: 11 amino acids. The ends were cut back, 8 bases at V and 5 bases at J, with 10 bases in the middle. Germline V gene lookup returns CDR1 MNHEY and CDR2 SVGEGT.

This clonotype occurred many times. The CDR3: CASSGGTVGYTF. In nucleotides, the CDR3 is TGTGCCAGCAGTGGGGGGACAGTCGGCTACACCTTC. J is TRBJ1-2 and V is TRBV25-1; TRBD1 matches 7 bases. Trimming cost V 4 bases and J 8 bases; bases outside gene matches: 4. CDR3 size: 12 residues. CDR1 and CDR2 (germline): MGHDK, SYGVNS.

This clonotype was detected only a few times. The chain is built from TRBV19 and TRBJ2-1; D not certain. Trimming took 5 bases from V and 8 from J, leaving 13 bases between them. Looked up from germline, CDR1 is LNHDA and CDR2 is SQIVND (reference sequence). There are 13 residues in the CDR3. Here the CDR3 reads CASSPGRSYEQFF. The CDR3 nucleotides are TGTGCCAGTAGTCCCGGAAGAAGTTATGAGCAGTTCTTC.

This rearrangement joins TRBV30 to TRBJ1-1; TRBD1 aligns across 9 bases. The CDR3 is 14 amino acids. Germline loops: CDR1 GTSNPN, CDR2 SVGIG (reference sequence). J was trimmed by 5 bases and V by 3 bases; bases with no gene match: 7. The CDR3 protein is CAWSRGQGGTEAFF. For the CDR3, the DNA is TGTGCCTGGAGCCGGGGACAGGGTGGGACTGAAGCTTTCTTT.

The CDR3 reads CASSLFAYGYEQYF. The CDR3 DNA reads as TGTGCCAGCAGCCTTTTTGCGTACGGCTACGAGCAGTACTTC. The rearrangement uses TRBV7-2 and TRBJ2-7; D gene uncertain. V gave up 5 bases and J gave up 3 bases, with 14 bases separating them. The V gene's germline CDR1 is SGHTA and CDR2 FQGNSA. The CDR3 contains 14 residues.

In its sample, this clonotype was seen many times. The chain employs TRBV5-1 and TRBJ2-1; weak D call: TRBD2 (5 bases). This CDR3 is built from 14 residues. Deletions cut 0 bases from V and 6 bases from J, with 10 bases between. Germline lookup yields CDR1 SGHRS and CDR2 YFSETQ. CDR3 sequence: CASSLGQAVNEQFF. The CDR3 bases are TGCGCCAGCAGCTTGGGTCAAGCGGTCAATGAGCAGTTCTTC.

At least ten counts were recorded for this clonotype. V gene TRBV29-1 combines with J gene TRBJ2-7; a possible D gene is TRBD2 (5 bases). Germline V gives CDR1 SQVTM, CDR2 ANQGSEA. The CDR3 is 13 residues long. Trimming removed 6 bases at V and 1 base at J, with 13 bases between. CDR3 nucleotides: TGCAGCGTCGCGGGCAGACTATCCTACGAGCAGTACTTC. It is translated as CSVAGRLSYEQYF.

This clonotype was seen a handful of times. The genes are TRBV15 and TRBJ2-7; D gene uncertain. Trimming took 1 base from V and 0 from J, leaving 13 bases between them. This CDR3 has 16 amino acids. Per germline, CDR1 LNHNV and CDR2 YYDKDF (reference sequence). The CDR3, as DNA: TGTGCCACCAGCAGAGTGATGTTGGGATCCTCCTACGAGCAGTACGTC. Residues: CATSRVMLGSSYEQYV.

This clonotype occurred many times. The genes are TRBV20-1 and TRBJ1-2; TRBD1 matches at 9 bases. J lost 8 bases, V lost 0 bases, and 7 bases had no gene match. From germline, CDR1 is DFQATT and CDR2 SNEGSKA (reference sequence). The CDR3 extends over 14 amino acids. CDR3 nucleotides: TGCAGTGCTAGAGATCTCCGGACAGGGGACGGCTACACCTTC. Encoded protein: CSARDLRTGDGYTF.

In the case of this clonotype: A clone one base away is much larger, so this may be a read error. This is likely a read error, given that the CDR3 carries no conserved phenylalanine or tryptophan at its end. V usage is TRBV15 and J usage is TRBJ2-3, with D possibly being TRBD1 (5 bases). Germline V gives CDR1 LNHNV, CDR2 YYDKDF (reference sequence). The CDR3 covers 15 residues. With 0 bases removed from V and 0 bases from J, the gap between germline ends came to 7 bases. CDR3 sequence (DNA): TGTGCCACCAGCAGAGAAGGGGCGAGCACAGATACGCAGTATTAT. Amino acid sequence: CATSREGASTDTQYY.

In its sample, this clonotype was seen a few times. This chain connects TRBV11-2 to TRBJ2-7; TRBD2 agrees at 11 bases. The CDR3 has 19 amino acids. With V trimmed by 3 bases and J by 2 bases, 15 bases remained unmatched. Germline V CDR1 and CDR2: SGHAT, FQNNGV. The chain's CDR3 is CASSFLRLAGLPWAYEQYF. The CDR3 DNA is TGTGCCAGCAGCTTCCTCAGACTAGCGGGGCTACCCTGGGCCTACGAGCAGTACTTC.

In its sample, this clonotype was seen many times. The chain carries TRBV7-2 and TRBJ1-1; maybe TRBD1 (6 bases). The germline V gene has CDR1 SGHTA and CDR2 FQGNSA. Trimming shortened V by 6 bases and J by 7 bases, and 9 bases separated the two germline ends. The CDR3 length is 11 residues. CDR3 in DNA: TGTGCCAGCAGTCGGACAGTTGAAGCTTTCTTT. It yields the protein CASSRTVEAFF. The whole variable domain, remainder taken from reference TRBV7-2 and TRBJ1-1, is GAGVSQSPSNKVTEKGKDVELRCDPISGHTALYWYRQSLGQGLEFLIYFQGNSAPDKSGLPSDRFSAERTGGSVSTLTIQRTQQEDSAVYLCASSRTVEAFFGQGTRLTVV.

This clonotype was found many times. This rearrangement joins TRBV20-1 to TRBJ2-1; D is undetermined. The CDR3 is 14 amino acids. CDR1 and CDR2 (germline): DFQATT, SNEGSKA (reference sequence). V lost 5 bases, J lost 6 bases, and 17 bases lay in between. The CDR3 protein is CSAWSPSWANEQFF. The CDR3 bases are TGCAGTGCTTGGTCCCCGTCTTGGGCCAATGAGCAGTTCTTC.

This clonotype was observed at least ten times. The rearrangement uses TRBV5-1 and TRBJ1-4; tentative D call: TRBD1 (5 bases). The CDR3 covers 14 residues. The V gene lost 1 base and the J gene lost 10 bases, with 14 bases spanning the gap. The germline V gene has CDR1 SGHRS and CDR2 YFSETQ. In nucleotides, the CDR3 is TGCGCCAGCAGCTTGTCGGGGGAATCGGGAAAACTGTTTTTT. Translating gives CASSLSGESGKLFF.

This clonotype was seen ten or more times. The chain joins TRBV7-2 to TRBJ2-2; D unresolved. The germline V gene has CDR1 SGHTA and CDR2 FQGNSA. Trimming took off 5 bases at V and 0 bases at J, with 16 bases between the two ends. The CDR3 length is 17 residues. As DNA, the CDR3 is TGTGCCAGCAGCCTGGATAGTGGTGCGGCGAACACCGGGGAGCTGTTTTTT. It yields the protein CASSLDSGAANTGELFF.

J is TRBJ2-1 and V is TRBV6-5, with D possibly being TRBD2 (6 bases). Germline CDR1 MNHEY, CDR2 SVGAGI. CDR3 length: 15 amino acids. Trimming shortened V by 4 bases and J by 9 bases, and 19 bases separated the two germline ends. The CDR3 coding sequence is TGTGCCAGCAGTTCCTTCGAGCGGGTGGCGGGTGAGCAGTTCTTC. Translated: CASSSFERVAGEQFF.

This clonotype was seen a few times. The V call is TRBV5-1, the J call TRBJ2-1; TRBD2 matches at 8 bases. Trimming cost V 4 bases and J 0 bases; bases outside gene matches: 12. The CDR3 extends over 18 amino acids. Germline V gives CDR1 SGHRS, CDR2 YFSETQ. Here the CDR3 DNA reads TGCGCCAGCAGCCCGGTACCTCTAGCGGGCACCTCCTACAATGAGCAGTTCTTC. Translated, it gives CASSPVPLAGTSYNEQFF.

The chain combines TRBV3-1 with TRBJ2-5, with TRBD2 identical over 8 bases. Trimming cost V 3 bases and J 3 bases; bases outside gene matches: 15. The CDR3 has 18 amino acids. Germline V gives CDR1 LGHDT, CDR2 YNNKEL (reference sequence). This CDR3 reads CASSHQGLAGRREETQYF. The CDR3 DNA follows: TGTGCCAGCAGCCACCAAGGGCTAGCGGGCAGAAGGGAAGAGACCCAGTACTTC.

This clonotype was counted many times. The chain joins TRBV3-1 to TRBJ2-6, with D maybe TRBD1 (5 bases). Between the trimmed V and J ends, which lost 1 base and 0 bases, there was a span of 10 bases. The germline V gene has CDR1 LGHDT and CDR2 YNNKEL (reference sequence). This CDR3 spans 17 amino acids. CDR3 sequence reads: CASSQGAGRSGANVLTF. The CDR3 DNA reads TGTGCCAGCAGCCAAGGGGCAGGGCGCTCTGGGGCCAACGTCCTGACTTTC.